The 2 T cell receptor beta chains listed next were all sequenced from one sample in a study of blood T cells in healthy people across ages. A second PCR of about 6 to 12 cycles used a sample-barcoded 5' primer and a J-beta primer mix. In TCRdb, the 5' RACE reads were re-called with MiXCR into one record per CDR3 protein. The data contain about 1.7 million distinct CDR3 sequences, approximately 28% of them seen just once; the ten biggest clones take up over 7%. The sample was blood. Receptor source: a woman in her thirties in good health.

A note on this clonotype: This may stem from a read error, because a much larger clone lies one nucleotide away. The chain recombines TRBV12-3 or TRBV12-4 with TRBJ2-5; D perhaps matches TRBD1 (5 bases). The CDR3 has 15 residues. The V and J ends lost 4 bases and 5 bases respectively, with 17 bases between them. In DNA, the CDR3 is TGTGCCAGCAGTTCCCCCCTAGGGGCATTCGAGACCCAGTACTTC. Translation: CASSSPLGAFETQYF.

J is TRBJ1-6 and V is TRBV20-1, with a possible D match to TRBD1 (5 bases). Trimming took off 5 bases at V and 8 bases at J, with 13 bases between the two ends. The CDR3 totals 13 residues. Germline V gene lookup returns CDR1 DFQATT and CDR2 SNEGSKA (reference sequence). In nucleotides, the CDR3 is TGCAGTGCTCGGGCGACAGCGGATTCACCCCTCCACTTT. Translated: CSARATADSPLHF.